This T cell receptor beta chain appears in the sequencing data of a study of blood T cell repertoires in COVID-19. Whole-study context: Sites across the United States, Italy and Spain contributed samples from acute and convalescent COVID-19. PBMCs, B-cell-depleted T cells, or T cells were the source of the cDNA or gDNA that made up the material.

Methods used by the authors: Reference gene primers were amplified, and this amplification served to estimate nucleated cell counts. Only in-frame clones appear in the TCRdb table, and some are missing; sequencing was by immunoSEQ multiplex PCR. That table gives V, J and clone size, and the DNA gave D and trimming. The sample yields over 85,000 clones, just under 95% seen once. Material: peripheral blood. The TCR was taken from a woman in her 50s with COVID-19, enrolled during active disease.

The CDR3 nucleotides are TGTGCCAGCAGCTTAGTTGACAGGGGGCGCACGGACTATGGCTACACCTTC. Amino acid sequence: CASSLVDRGRTDYGYTF. The chain joins TRBV7-9 to TRBJ1-2, with 10 bases lining up with TRBD1. V lost 1 base, J lost 3 bases, and 8 bases stayed unmatched. Germline V lookup: CDR1 SEHNR, CDR2 FQNEAQ (reference sequence). The CDR3 covers 17 residues.